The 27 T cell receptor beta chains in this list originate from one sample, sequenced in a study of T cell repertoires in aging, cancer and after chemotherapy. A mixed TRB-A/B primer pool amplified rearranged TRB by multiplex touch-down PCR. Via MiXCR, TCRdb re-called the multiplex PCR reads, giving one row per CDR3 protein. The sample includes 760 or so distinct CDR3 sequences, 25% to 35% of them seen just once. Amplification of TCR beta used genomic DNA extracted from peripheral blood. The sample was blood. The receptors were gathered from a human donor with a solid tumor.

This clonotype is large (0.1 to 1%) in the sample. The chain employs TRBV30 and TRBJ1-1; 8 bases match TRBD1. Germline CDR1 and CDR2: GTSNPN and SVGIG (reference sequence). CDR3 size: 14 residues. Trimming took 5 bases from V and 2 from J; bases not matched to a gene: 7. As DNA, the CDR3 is TGTGCCTGGCACCCCAGGGGGCCCAACACTGAAGCTTTCTTT. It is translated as CAWHPRGPNTEAFF. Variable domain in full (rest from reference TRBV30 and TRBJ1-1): SQTIHQWPATLVQPVGSPLSLECTVEGTSNPNLYWYRQAAGRGLQLLFYSVGIGQISSEVPQNLSASRPQDRQFILSSKKLLLSDSGFYLCAWHPRGPNTEAFFGQGTRLTVV.

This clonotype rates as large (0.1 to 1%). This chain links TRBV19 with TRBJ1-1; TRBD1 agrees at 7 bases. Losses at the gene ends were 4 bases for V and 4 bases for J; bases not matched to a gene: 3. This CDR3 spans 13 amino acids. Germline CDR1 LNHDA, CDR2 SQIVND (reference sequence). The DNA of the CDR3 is TGTGCCAGTAGTAACCAGGGGGTCACTGAAGCTTTCTTT. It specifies CASSNQGVTEAFF.

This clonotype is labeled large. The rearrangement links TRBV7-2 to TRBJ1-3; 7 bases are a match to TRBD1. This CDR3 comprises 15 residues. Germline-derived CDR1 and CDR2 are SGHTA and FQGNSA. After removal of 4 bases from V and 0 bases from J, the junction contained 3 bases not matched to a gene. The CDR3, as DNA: TGTGCCAGCAGCTCAGGACAGGACTCTGGAAACACCATATATTTT. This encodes CASSSGQDSGNTIYF.

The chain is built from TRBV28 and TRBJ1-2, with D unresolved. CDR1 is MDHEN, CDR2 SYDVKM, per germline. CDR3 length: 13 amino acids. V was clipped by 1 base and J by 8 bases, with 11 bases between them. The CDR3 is CASSLSAPRGYTF. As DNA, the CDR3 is TGTGCCAGCAGTTTATCAGCCCCTCGGGGCTACACCTTC.

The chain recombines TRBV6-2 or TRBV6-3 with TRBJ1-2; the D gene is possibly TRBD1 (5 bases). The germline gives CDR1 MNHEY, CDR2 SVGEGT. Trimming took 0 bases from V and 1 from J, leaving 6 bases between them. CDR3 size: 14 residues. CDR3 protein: CASSYSTVNYGYTF. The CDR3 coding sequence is TGTGCCAGCAGTTACTCGACAGTTAACTATGGCTACACCTTC.

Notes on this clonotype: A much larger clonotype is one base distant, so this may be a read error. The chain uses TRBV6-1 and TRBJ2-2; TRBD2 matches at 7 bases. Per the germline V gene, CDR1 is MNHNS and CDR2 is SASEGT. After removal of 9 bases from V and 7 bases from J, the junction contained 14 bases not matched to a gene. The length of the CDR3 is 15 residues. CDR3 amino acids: CARSPSGPRGGELFF. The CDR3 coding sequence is TGTGCCAGAAGTCCTAGCGGACCTCGGGGCGGGGAGCTGTTTTTT.

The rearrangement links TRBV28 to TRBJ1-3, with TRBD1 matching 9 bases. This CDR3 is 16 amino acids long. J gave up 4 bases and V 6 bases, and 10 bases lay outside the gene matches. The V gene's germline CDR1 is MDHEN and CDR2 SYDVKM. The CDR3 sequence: CASSPGGTGRGNTIYF. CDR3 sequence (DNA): TGTGCCAGCAGCCCAGGAGGGACAGGGAGAGGAAACACCATATATTTT.

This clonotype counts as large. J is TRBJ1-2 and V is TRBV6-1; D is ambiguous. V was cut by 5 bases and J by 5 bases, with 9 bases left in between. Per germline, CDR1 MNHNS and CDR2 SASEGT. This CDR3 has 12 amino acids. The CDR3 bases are TGTGCCAGCAGTTTAGGACGGTATGGCTACACCTTC. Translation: CASSLGRYGYTF.

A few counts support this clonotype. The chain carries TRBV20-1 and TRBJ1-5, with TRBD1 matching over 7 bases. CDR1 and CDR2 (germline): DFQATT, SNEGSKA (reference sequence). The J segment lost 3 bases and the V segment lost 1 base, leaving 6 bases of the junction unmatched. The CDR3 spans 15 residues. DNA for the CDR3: TGCAGTGCTAGAGCTGAGGGGGCGGACAATCAGCCCCAGCATTTT. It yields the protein CSARAEGADNQPQHF.

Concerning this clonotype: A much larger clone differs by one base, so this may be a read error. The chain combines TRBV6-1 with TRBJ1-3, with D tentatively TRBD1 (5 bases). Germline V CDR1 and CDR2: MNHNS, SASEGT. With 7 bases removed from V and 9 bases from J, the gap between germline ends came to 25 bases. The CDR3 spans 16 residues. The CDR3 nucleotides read TGTGCCAGCAATGCAGACCGGGGCCAAGGATCCAGCACCATATATTTT. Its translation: CASNADRGQGSSTIYF.

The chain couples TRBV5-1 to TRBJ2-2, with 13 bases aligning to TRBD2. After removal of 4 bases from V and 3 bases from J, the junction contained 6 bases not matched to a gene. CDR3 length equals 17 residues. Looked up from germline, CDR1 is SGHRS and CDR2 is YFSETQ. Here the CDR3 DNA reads TGCGCCAGCAGCCAGGGACTAGCGGGATCTGACACCGGGGAGCTGTTTTTT. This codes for CASSQGLAGSDTGELFF. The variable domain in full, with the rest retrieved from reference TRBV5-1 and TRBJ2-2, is KAGVTQTPRYLIKTRGQQVTLSCSPISGHRSVSWYQQTPGQGLQFLFEYFSETQRNKGNFPGRFSGRQFSNSRSEMNVSTLELGDSALYLCASSQGLAGSDTGELFFGEGSRLTVL.

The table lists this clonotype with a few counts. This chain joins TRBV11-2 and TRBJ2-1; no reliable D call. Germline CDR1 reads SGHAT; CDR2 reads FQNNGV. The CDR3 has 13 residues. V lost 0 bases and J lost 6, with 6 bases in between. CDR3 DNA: TGTGCCAGCAGCTTAGAAAAGAGCAATGAGCAGTTCTTC. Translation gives CASSLEKSNEQFF.

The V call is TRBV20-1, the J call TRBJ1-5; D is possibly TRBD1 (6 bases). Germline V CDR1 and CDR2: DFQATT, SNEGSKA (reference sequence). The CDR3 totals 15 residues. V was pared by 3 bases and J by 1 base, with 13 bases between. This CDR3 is CSASPTGLSNQPQHF. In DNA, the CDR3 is TGCAGTGCTAGCCCCACAGGGTTAAGCAATCAGCCCCAGCATTTT.

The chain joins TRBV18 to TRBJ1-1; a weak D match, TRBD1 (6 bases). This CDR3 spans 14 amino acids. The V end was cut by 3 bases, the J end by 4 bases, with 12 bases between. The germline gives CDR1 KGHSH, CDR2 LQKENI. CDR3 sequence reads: CASSPDQGFTEAFF. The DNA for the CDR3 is TGTGCCAGCTCACCCGATCAGGGGTTCACTGAAGCTTTCTTT.

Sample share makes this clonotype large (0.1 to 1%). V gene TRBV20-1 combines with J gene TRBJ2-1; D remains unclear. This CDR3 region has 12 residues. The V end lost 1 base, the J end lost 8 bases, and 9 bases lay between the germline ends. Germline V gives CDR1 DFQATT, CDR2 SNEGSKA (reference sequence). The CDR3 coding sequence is TGCAGTGCTAGAGGCGGAAGCCATGAGCAGTTCTTC. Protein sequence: CSARGGSHEQFF.

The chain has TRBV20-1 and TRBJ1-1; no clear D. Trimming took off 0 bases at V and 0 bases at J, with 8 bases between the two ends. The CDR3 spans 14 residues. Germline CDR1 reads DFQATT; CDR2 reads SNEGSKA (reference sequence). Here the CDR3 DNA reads TGCAGTGCTAGAGATCGAACAGTGAACACTGAAGCTTTCTTT. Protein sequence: CSARDRTVNTEAFF.

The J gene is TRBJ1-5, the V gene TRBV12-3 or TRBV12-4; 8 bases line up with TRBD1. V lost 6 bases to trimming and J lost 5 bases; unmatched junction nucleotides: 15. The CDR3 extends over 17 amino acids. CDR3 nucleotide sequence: TGTGCCAGCAGCCTTGGGGGAGACAGGGGTTGGTATCAGCCCCAGCATTTT. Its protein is CASSLGGDRGWYQPQHF.

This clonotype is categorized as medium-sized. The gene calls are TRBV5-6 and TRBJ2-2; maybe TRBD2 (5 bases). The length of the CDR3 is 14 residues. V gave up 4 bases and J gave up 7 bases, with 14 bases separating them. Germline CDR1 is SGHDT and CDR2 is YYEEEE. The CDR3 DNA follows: TGTGCCAGCAGCCCGGCGGGCCGGAACGGGGAGCTGTTTTTT. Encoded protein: CASSPAGRNGELFF. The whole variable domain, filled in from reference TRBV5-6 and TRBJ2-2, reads DAGVTQSPTHLIKTRGQQVTLRCSPKSGHDTVSWYQQALGQGPQFIFQYYEEEERQRGNFPDRFSGHQFPNYSSELNVNALLLGDSALYLCASSPAGRNGELFFGEGSRLTVL.

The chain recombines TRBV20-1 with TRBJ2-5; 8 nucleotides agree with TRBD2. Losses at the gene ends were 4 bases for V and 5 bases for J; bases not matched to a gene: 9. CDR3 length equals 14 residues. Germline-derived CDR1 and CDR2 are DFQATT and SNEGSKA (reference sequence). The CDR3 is CSAKGAGERETQYF. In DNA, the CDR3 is TGCAGTGCTAAAGGAGCGGGGGAAAGGGAGACCCAGTACTTC.

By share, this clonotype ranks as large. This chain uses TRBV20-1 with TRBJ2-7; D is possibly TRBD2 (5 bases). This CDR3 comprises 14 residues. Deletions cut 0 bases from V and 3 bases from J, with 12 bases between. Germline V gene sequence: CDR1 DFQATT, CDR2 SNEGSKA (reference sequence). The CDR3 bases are TGCAGTGCTAGAGATTGGAAAGAGGGCTACGAGCAGTACTTC. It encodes CSARDWKEGYEQYF.

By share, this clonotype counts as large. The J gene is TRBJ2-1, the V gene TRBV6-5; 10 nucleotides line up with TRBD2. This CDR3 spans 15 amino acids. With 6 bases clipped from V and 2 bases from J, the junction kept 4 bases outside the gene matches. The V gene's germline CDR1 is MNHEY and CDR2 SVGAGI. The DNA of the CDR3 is TGTGCCAGCAGCGCAGCGGGAGGGACCTACAATGAGCAGTTCTTC. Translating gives CASSAAGGTYNEQFF.

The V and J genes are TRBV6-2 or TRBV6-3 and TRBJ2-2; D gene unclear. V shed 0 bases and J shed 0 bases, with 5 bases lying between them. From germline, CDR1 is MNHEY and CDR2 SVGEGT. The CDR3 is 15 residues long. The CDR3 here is CASSYSSTNTGELFF. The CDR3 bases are TGTGCCAGCAGTTACTCTTCGACGAACACCGGGGAGCTGTTTTTT.

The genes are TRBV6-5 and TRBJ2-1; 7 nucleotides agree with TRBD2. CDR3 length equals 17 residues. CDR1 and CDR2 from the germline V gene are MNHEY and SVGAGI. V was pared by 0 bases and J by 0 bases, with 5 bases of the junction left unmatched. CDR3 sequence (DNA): TGTGCCAGCAGTTACTCGGTCGGGGGGAGCTCCTACAATGAGCAGTTCTTC. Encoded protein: CASSYSVGGSSYNEQFF.

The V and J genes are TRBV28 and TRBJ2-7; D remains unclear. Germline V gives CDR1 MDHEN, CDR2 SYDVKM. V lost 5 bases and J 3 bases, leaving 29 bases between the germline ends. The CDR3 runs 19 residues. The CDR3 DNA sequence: TGTGCCAGCAGTACTAAACGGTTAGGAATCTCTCTCAACTACTACGAGCAGTACTTC. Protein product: CASSTKRLGISLNYYEQYF.

This CDR3 is CASSPDSVADTQYF. CDR3 coding DNA: TGTGCCAGCTCACCCGACTCTGTGGCAGATACGCAGTATTTT. The V gene is TRBV18, the J gene TRBJ2-3; D not certain. V gave up 3 bases and J gave up 4 bases, with 11 bases separating them. CDR1 and CDR2 (germline): KGHSH, LQKENI. The CDR3 extends over 14 amino acids.

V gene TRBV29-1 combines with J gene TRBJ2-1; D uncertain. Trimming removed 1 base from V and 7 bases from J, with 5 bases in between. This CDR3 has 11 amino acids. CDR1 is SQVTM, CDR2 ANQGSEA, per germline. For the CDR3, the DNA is TGCAGCGTTGAAGTAGCTAATGAGCAGTTCTTC. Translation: CSVEVANEQFF.

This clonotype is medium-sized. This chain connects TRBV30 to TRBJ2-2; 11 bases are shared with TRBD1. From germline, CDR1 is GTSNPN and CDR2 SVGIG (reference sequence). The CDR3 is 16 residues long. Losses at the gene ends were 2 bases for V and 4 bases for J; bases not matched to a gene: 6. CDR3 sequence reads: CAWSPGQGAGTGELFF. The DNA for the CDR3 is TGTGCCTGGAGTCCAGGACAGGGGGCGGGCACCGGGGAGCTGTTTTTT.